The rows below give T cell receptor beta chains drawn from one sample of a study of blood T cells in healthy people across ages. TCRdb reprocessed the 5' RACE reads via MiXCR and lists one record per CDR3 protein. The sample includes roughly 1,500,000 distinct CDR3 sequences, roughly 32% of them seen just once. The sequenced sample was blood. All receptors come from a woman under 40 in good health. Both conserved end residues are part of each CDR3. The D gene is left open where the match is weak. Not all rows give a size; the values are once, few, many and, for expanded clones, a class.

CDR3 length	D gene	clone size	J gene	V gene	CDR3 DNA	CDR3 protein
16	TRBD1	few	TRBJ2-3	TRBV29-1	TGCAGCGTGGAGGGGGGGACAGGGGGCGGCACAGATACGCAGTATTTT	CSVEGGTGGGTDTQYF
14	TRBD2	-	TRBJ2-3	TRBV10-3	TGTGCCACCAGGGGACTAGCGGCCCCAGATACGCAGTATTTT	CATRGLAAPDTQYF
13	-	-	TRBJ2-1	TRBV11-2	TGTGCCAGCGCGGTTGCATCCTACAATGAGCAGTTCTTC	CASAVASYNEQFF
11	-	few	TRBJ2-5	TRBV20-1	TGCAGTGGCTTGGGGGTGGAGACCCAGTACTTC	CSGLGVETQYF
15	TRBD1	-	TRBJ1-1	TRBV7-9	TGTGCCAGCAGCCTACGGACAGGCGAGAACACTGAAGCTTTCTTT	CASSLRTGENTEAFF
16	TRBD1	-	TRBJ1-1	TRBV5-1	TGCGCCAGCAGCTTGGCCGGGACAGGGCAATTGGATGAAGCTTTCTTT	CASSLAGTGQLDEAFF
19	-	-	TRBJ2-4	TRBV28	TGTGCCAGCAGTGACAGCAGTATGGTAGCTCGGGTTACCAAAAACATTCAGTACTTC	CASSDSSMVARVTKNIQYF
14	-	-	TRBJ2-7	TRBV6-2/TRBV6-3	TGTGCCAGCACCACCAGAGCGGGCCTCTACGAGCAGTACTTC	CASTTRAGLYEQYF
15	-	-	TRBJ1-4	TRBV5-1	TGCGCCAGCAAATGGGGACTGATTACTAATGAAAAACTGTTTTTT	CASKWGLITNEKLFF
15	TRBD2	few	TRBJ2-3	TRBV5-1	TGCGCCAGCTCCAGTAGCGGGAGGTCCACAGATACGCAGTATTTT	CASSSSGRSTDTQYF
15	TRBD2	many	TRBJ2-7	TRBV4-2	TGTGCCAGCAGCCAAGATAGCGGGAGCATGTACGAGCAGTACTTC	CASSQDSGSMYEQYF
15	TRBD1	few	TRBJ1-2	TRBV20-1	TGCAGTGCTAGAGATCTGGCAGGGGGTAACTATGGCTACACCTTC	CSARDLAGGNYGYTF
15	-	few	TRBJ2-7	TRBV9	TGTGCCAGCAATATTGAGGGGGGCAGCACCTACGAGCAGTACTTC	CASNIEGGSTYEQYF
15	-	-	TRBJ1-3	TRBV20-1	TGCAGTGCTAAACCGGGTGGCCTCCCTGGAGACACCATATATTTT	CSAKPGGLPGDTIYF
14	-	-	TRBJ1-2	TRBV3-1	TGTGCCAGCAGCCAGGGGGGGGTTCCCTATGGCTACACCTTC	CASSQGGVPYGYTF
17	-	-	TRBJ2-6	TRBV12-3/TRBV12-4	TGTGCCAGCAGTTTACACGGTAGTCTACCTGGGGCCAACGTCCTGACTTTC	CASSLHGSLPGANVLTF
17	-	few	TRBJ1-4	TRBV7-9	TGTGCCAGCCGTTCGCGACGGGCGGCCGGAGTTAATGAAAAACTGTTTTTT	CASRSRRAAGVNEKLFF
16	-	-	TRBJ1-1	TRBV15	TGTGCCACCAGCAGGTACGGACAGCCACAGAACACTGAAGCTTTCTTT	CATSRYGQPQNTEAFF
13	TRBD1	-	TRBJ1-1	TRBV29-1	TGCAGCGTTGGGTACAGGGGGCACACTGAAGCTTTCTTT	CSVGYRGHTEAFF
14	-	few	TRBJ2-7	TRBV7-8	TGTGCCAGCAGCTTGCGGGTCCTGGCCTACGAGCAGTACTTC	CASSLRVLAYEQYF
16	-	once	TRBJ2-6	TRBV5-5	TGTGCCAGCAGCTTTGACGGACCCACTGGGGCCAACGTCCGGACTTTC	CASSFDGPTGANVRTF
14	-	few	TRBJ2-7	TRBV11-2	TGTGCCAGCAGCCAGTCGGGATTCACCTACGAGCAGTACTTC	CASSQSGFTYEQYF
13	-	-	TRBJ2-5	TRBV3-1	TGTGCCAGCAGCCTTATCGCGGCAGCGGCCCAGTACTTC	CASSLIAAAAQYF